This record concerns one T cell receptor beta chain sequence. Its specificity is not known. This entry comes from a study of T cell responses to AZD1222 COVID-19 vaccine. Study-wide results and caveats: Among AZD1222 vaccinees, only five or six were seropositive at baseline.

The V gene lost 0 bases and the J gene lost 7 bases, with 7 bases spanning the gap. The CDR3 has 14 residues. The germline gives CDR1 MDHEN, CDR2 SYDVKM. Using immunoSEQ multiplex PCR, the repertoire was profiled, and TCRdb retains in-frame clones only, with some absent. The sample has roughly 130,000 clones; 75% to 90% are singletons. The chain recombines TRBV28 with TRBJ1-6, with a weak D call TRBD1 (5 bases). The source of this sequence is an adult in good health. The specimen was peripheral blood, collected on day 0 of AZD1222 vaccination. CDR3 nucleotides: TGTGCCAGCAGTTTATGGGCAGGGAATTCACCCCTCCACTTT. This sequence encodes CASSLWAGNSPLHF.